These 3 T cell receptor beta chains were all obtained from the same sample, sequenced in a study of blood T cells in healthy people across ages. Using a J-beta primer mix together with a sample-barcoded 5' primer, a second PCR was run for roughly 6 to 12 cycles. Each CDR3 protein is one row after TCRdb ran MiXCR on the 5' RACE reads. The table shows around 650,000 distinct CDR3 sequences, with 35% to 50% occurring only once. The specimen was blood. These receptors were collected from a man older than 75 in good health.

This sequence joins TRBV11-2 and TRBJ1-2, with D tentatively TRBD1 (5 bases). CDR1 and CDR2 (germline): SGHAT, FQNNGV. The ends were cut back, 3 bases at V and 2 bases at J, with 19 bases in the middle. The CDR3 runs 17 residues. The DNA of the CDR3 is TGTGCCAGCAGCTTCCCCCCCCGCGGGGCCTTAAACTATGGCTACACCTTC. Translating gives CASSFPPRGALNYGYTF.

V is TRBV28 and J is TRBJ2-7; TRBD1 is a possible D gene (5 bases). Deletions cut 4 bases from V and 3 bases from J, with 10 bases between. From germline, CDR1 is MDHEN and CDR2 SYDVKM. This CDR3 is 13 amino acids long. CDR3 bases: TGTGCCAGCAGTTCCCCAGGGTTCTACGAGCAGTACTTC. It yields the protein CASSSPGFYEQYF. Full variable domain (rest looked up from reference TRBV28 and TRBJ2-7): DVKVTQSSRYLVKRTGEKVFLECVQDMDHENMFWYRQDPGLGLRLIYFSYDVKMKEKGDIPEGYSVSREKKERFSLILESASTNQTSMYLCASSSPGFYEQYFGPGTRLTVT.

Turning to this clonotype: A single base separates this from a much larger clone, so it may be a read error. CDR3 protein: CASSQASSARDTQYF. The CDR3 coding sequence is TGCGCCAGCAGCCAAGCTAGCAGCGCGAGAGATACGCAGTATTTT. The J gene is TRBJ2-3, the V gene TRBV4-1; possible D gene TRBD2, 5 bases. Trimming pared 1 base from V and 5 bases from J, leaving 13 bases between. Germline V gene data show CDR1 as MGHRA and CDR2 as YSYEKL. The length of the CDR3 is 15 residues.